These 28 T cell receptor beta chains originate from one sample sequenced in a study of Ad26.COV2.S vaccination and SARS-CoV-2 variants. Treatment denoted: some 19 received Ad26.COV2.S at low or high dose, single or two shots; about 5 received placebo; per-sample allocation not given. Sample collection was performed on day 63 after the first vaccine or placebo injection. Data came from immunoSEQ multiplex PCR; TCRdb stores just in-frame clones and leaves some out. The data show 350,000 to 400,000 clones, more than 85% seen once. The sequencing here drew on peripheral blood, taken in a trial of Ad26.COV2.S vaccine versus placebo. These receptors were taken from a person aged 18-65 years who received the Ad26.COV2.S COVID-19 vaccine or a placebo.

This chain links TRBV13 with TRBJ2-1, with a tentative D call TRBD2 (5 bases). The CDR3 runs to 12 residues. Germline V gene lookup returns CDR1 PRHDT and CDR2 FYEKMQ (reference sequence). With 4 bases removed from V and 7 bases from J, the gap between germline ends came to 8 bases. Here the CDR3 DNA reads TGTGCCAGCAGCTCACTAGAGAATGAGCAGTTCTTC. Translated, it gives CASSSLENEQFF.

The chain links TRBV7-9 to TRBJ1-4; 7 nucleotides align to TRBD1. CDR3 length: 15 residues. V was clipped by 3 bases and J by 8 bases; unmatched bases: 9. Germline CDR1 is SEHNR and CDR2 is FQNEAQ (reference sequence). CDR3 amino acids: CASSLSQGVGEKLFF. The CDR3 DNA reads as TGTGCCAGCAGCTTGTCCCAGGGGGTCGGGGAAAAACTGTTTTTT.

V gene TRBV7-8 combines with J gene TRBJ2-6; 7 bases line up with TRBD1. V lost 5 bases and J lost 0; bases outside the gene matches: 13. CDR1 is SGHVS and CDR2 is FQNEAQ in the germline V gene. The CDR3 spans 19 residues. The CDR3 DNA is TGTGCCAGCAGCCCCGATCACGGGACAGCCGACTCTGGGGCCAACGTCCTGACTTTC. Amino acids: CASSPDHGTADSGANVLTF. Full variable domain (rest looked up from reference TRBV7-8 and TRBJ2-6): GAGVSQSPRYKVAKRGQDVALRCDPISGHVSLFWYQQALGQGPEFLTYFQNEAQLDKSGLPSDRFFAERPEGSVSTLKIQRTQQEDSAVYLCASSPDHGTADSGANVLTFGAGSRLTVL.

The chain carries TRBV3-1 (or the pseudogene TRBV3-2) and TRBJ1-1; no reliable D call. Germline values: CDR1 LGHDT, CDR2 YNNKEL (reference sequence). Trimming removed 1 base at V and 3 bases at J, with 9 bases between. This CDR3 is 14 amino acids long. In nucleotides, the CDR3 is TGTGCCAGCAGCCAAGGGGGTTCGGACACTGAAGCTTTCTTT. As protein: CASSQGGSDTEAFF.

This chain connects TRBV6-2 or TRBV6-3 to TRBJ1-5; D may be TRBD1 (5 bases). The germline CDR1 and CDR2 sequences are MNHEY and SVGEGT. This CDR3 is 16 amino acids long. Trimming shortened V by 2 bases and J by 4 bases, and 15 bases separated the two germline ends. The CDR3 protein is CASSYGRGAGNQPQHF. DNA for the CDR3: TGTGCCAGCAGTTACGGGAGAGGGGCAGGAAATCAGCCCCAGCATTTT.

Comments on this clone: Other DNA variants within this sample encode the same CDR3. This chain joins TRBV4-1 and TRBJ2-1; 11 positions match TRBD2. CDR1 is MGHRA, CDR2 YSYEKL, per germline. This CDR3 has 16 residues. Losses at the gene ends were 3 bases for V and 4 bases for J; bases not matched to a gene: 5. CDR3 nucleotides: TGCGCCAGCAGCCACACTAGCGGGGGCCGTTACAATGAGCAGTTCTTC. It encodes CASSHTSGGRYNEQFF.

V is TRBV5-1 and J is TRBJ1-2; a weak D match, TRBD1 (6 bases). V lost 4 bases and J 8 bases, leaving 18 bases between the germline ends. Germline assignment: CDR1 SGHRS and CDR2 YFSETQ. The CDR3 runs 14 residues. CDR3 region: CASSPQWGAQGYTF. The DNA for the CDR3 is TGCGCCAGCAGCCCGCAATGGGGGGCGCAGGGCTACACCTTC.

The chain links TRBV5-4 to TRBJ2-1, with 8 bases aligning to TRBD2. After removal of 5 bases from V and 10 bases from J, the junction contained 17 bases not matched to a gene. CDR1 and CDR2 from the germline V gene are SGHNT and YYREEE (reference sequence). This CDR3 is built from 16 residues. The chain's CDR3 is CASSMTRLAWGGEQFF. Here the CDR3 DNA reads TGTGCCAGCAGTATGACAAGACTAGCGTGGGGCGGGGAGCAGTTCTTC.

The V and J genes are TRBV5-1 and TRBJ2-3; D is ambiguous. The CDR3 length is 15 residues. V was cut by 0 bases and J by 0 bases, with 8 bases left in between. Germline V lookup: CDR1 SGHRS, CDR2 YFSETQ. This CDR3 is CASSLDGPSTDTQYF. The CDR3 region has the DNA TGCGCCAGCAGCTTGGACGGTCCCAGCACAGATACGCAGTATTTT.

The V gene is TRBV5-5, the J gene TRBJ2-3; no clear D. CDR3 length: 12 amino acids. Germline-derived CDR1 and CDR2 are SGHKS and YYEKEE (reference sequence). V dropped 4 bases and J dropped 4 bases, with 7 bases sitting between them. The DNA for the CDR3 is TGTGCCAGCAGCCCGCCGGCAGATACGCAGTATTTT. The encoded protein is CASSPPADTQYF. Supplemented by reference TRBV5-5 and TRBJ2-3, the full variable domain reads DAGVTQSPTHLIKTRGQQVTLRCSPISGHKSVSWYQQVLGQGPQFIFQYYEKEERGRGNFPDRFSARQFPNYSSELNVNALLLGDSALYLCASSPPADTQYFGPGTRLTVL.

The CDR3 sequence is CASSLDRGRTEAFF. The CDR3 DNA is TGTGCCAGCAGCTTGGATAGGGGGAGGACTGAAGCTTTCTTT. The V and J genes are TRBV5-6 and TRBJ1-1; possible D gene TRBD1, 6 bases. The CDR3 has 14 residues. V was shortened by 0 bases and J by 5 bases, with 11 bases between the two germline ends. The germline CDR1 and CDR2 sequences are SGHDT and YYEEEE.

The chain joins TRBV19 to TRBJ1-3; 9 bases map to TRBD1. V lost 4 bases and J lost 0; bases outside the gene matches: 7. This CDR3 has 17 residues. Germline assignment: CDR1 LNHDA and CDR2 SQIVND (reference sequence). This CDR3 reads CASSTGTGPPSGNTIYF. The CDR3 region has the DNA TGTGCCAGTAGTACCGGGACAGGGCCCCCCTCTGGAAACACCATATATTTT.

CDR3 nucleotide sequence: TGTGCCAGCAGTGCGACGGCCACCGGGAGGGCCCTCCACTTT. Translated, it gives CASSATATGRALHF. This chain uses TRBV6-4 with TRBJ1-6, with D uncertain. Germline CDR1 reads MRHNA; CDR2 reads SNTAGT. This CDR3 is built from 14 residues. The V end lost 4 bases, the J end lost 14 bases, and 18 bases lay between the germline ends.

CDR3 DNA sequence: TGTGCCAGCAGCAGGGGGCTTAATGAAAAACTGTTTTTT. This translates into CASSRGLNEKLFF. V usage is TRBV7-9 and J usage is TRBJ1-4; 7 bases are a match to TRBD1. The germline V gene has CDR1 SEHNR and CDR2 FQNEAQ (reference sequence). Trimming removed 5 bases from V and 4 bases from J; junction bases left unmatched: 1. The CDR3 extends over 13 amino acids.

This clone was found a few times. The chain uses TRBV2 and TRBJ1-1; 7 nucleotides align to TRBD1. The germline V gene encodes CDR1 SNHLY and CDR2 FYNNEI. The CDR3 consists of 13 residues. V shed 6 bases, J shed 12 bases, and the junction held 13 bases outside the gene matches. CDR3 nucleotides: TGTGCCAGCAGCTGGACAGGATATAAGGAGCCTTTCTTT. Translation: CASSWTGYKEPFF.

The J gene is TRBJ2-3, the V gene TRBV25-1, with no clear D. In germline, CDR1 is MGHDK, CDR2 SYGVNS. The CDR3 runs 14 residues. Trimming cost V 1 base and J 1 base, with 6 bases left between them. CDR3: CASSEFTGTDTQYF. In nucleotides, the CDR3 is TGTGCCAGCAGTGAATTTACAGGCACAGATACGCAGTATTTT.

V and J are TRBV28 and TRBJ2-7; the match to TRBD1 covers 10 bases. This CDR3 has 16 residues. The junction had 10 bases not matched to a gene; V was cut back by 5 bases and J by 3 bases. Germline CDR1 is MDHEN and CDR2 is SYDVKM. In nucleotides, the CDR3 is TGTGCCAGCAGTGTCTCAGGGGACAGGGGTATCTACGAGCAGTACTTC. Its translation: CASSVSGDRGIYEQYF.

This clone was counted a few times. The J gene is TRBJ2-3, the V gene TRBV7-2; weak D call: TRBD2 (6 bases). Germline CDR1 is SGHTA and CDR2 is FQGNSA. This CDR3 is built from 15 residues. The V end lost 5 bases, the J end lost 4 bases, and 16 bases lay between the germline ends. The CDR3 nucleotides read TGTGCCAGCAGCCCATATTCTACGGGGGCAGATACGCAGTATTTT. This encodes CASSPYSTGADTQYF.

V is TRBV11-2 and J is TRBJ2-7, with 8 bases that match TRBD2. V dropped 4 bases and J dropped 4; count of bases not matched to a gene: 12. Germline CDR1 SGHAT, CDR2 FQNNGV. This CDR3 comprises 16 residues. The CDR3 DNA reads as TGTGCCAGCAGCTCACCGACCGGGACTAGTAGGTACGAGCAGTACTTC. Translation gives CASSSPTGTSRYEQYF.

The chain employs TRBV5-4 and TRBJ2-1, with D possibly matching TRBD1 (5 bases). Germline-derived CDR1 and CDR2 are SGHNT and YYREEE (reference sequence). The CDR3 is made up of 15 amino acids. Trimming stripped 3 bases from V and 3 bases from J, with 13 bases between. CDR3 nucleotide sequence: TGTGCCAGCAGCTCGCGACAGATCGGCTACAATGAGCAGTTCTTC. It translates to CASSSRQIGYNEQFF. Full variable domain (missing parts from reference TRBV5-4 and TRBJ2-1): ETGVTQSPTHLIKTRGQQVTLRCSSQSGHNTVSWYQQALGQGPQFIFQYYREEENGRGNFPPRFSGLQFPNYSSELNVNALELDDSALYLCASSSRQIGYNEQFFGPGTRLTVL.

The chain links TRBV7-6 to TRBJ2-1; 9 bases are shared with TRBD2. Trimming took 2 bases from V and 0 from J; bases not matched to a gene: 17. CDR1 and CDR2 from the germline V gene are SGHVS and FNYEAQ. The CDR3 consists of 21 residues. CDR3 sequence reads: CASSLNLDVSSGANSYNEQFF. The CDR3 coding sequence is TGTGCCAGCAGCTTAAACCTGGATGTATCTAGCGGGGCTAACTCCTACAATGAGCAGTTCTTC.

The chain joins TRBV11-2 to TRBJ1-1; D gene uncertain. This CDR3 region has 14 residues. Trimming shortened V by 0 bases and J by 0 bases, and 5 bases separated the two germline ends. Germline values: CDR1 SGHAT, CDR2 FQNNGV. CDR3 in DNA: TGTGCCAGCAGCTTAGATGGGGTGAACACTGAAGCTTTCTTT. This codes for CASSLDGVNTEAFF.

The chain couples TRBV4-3 to TRBJ1-1; D gene unclear. CDR1 LGHNA and CDR2 YSLEER come from the germline V gene. Trimming stripped 0 bases from V and 2 bases from J, with 10 bases between. The CDR3 totals 15 residues. The CDR3 DNA reads as TGCGCCAGCAGCCAAGAGGAGGGTAGAAACACTGAAGCTTTCTTT. Translated, it gives CASSQEEGRNTEAFF.

The V call is TRBV30, the J call TRBJ2-5; the match to TRBD2 covers 8 bases. The germline CDR1 and CDR2 sequences are GTSNPN and SVGIG (reference sequence). This CDR3 has 15 amino acids. The chain's CDR3 is CAWGRGVAGRETQYF. The CDR3 DNA follows: TGTGCGTGGGGTAGGGGTGTAGCGGGGCGAGAGACCCAGTACTTC.

The rearrangement uses TRBV30 and TRBJ1-3; the match to TRBD1 covers 7 bases. The CDR3 runs to 14 residues. Germline trimming cut 5 bases from V and 4 bases from J; bases unmatched to any gene: 8. The germline V gene encodes CDR1 GTSNPN and CDR2 SVGIG (reference sequence). The CDR3 reads CAWEGTVLGNTIYF. The CDR3 DNA follows: TGTGCCTGGGAAGGGACAGTCCTAGGAAACACCATATATTTT. The whole variable domain, remainder taken from reference TRBV30 and TRBJ1-3, is SQTIHQWPATLVQPVGSPLSLECTVEGTSNPNLYWYRQAAGRGLQLLFYSVGIGQISSEVPQNLSASRPQDRQFILSSKKLLLSDSGFYLCAWEGTVLGNTIYFGEGSWLTVV.

The chain joins TRBV7-2 to TRBJ1-5; 8 positions match TRBD1. The CDR3 runs to 13 residues. J gave up 9 bases and V 6 bases, and 7 bases lay outside the gene matches. The germline V gene encodes CDR1 SGHTA and CDR2 FQGNSA. CDR3 residues: CASRQGQGRPQHF. CDR3 DNA: TGTGCCAGCAGGCAAGGACAGGGCAGGCCCCAGCATTTT.

The V and J genes are TRBV19 and TRBJ1-2, with a possible D match to TRBD1 (6 bases). The ends were cut back, 5 bases at V and 8 bases at J, with 9 bases in the middle. The CDR3 runs to 11 residues. CDR1 is LNHDA, CDR2 SQIVND, per germline (reference sequence). CDR3: CASSLTGGYTF. CDR3 in DNA: TGTGCCAGTAGTCTTACAGGGGGCTACACCTTC.

This rearrangement joins TRBV5-1 to TRBJ2-6; the D call may be TRBD1 or TRBD2 (5 bases each). The CDR3 has 16 amino acids. The germline V gene has CDR1 SGHRS and CDR2 YFSETQ. V was shortened by 4 bases and J by 4 bases, with 15 bases between the two germline ends. The CDR3 bases are TGCGCCAGCAGCATGACAGTGCCGGGAGGGGCCAACGTCCTGACTTTC. Amino acids: CASSMTVPGGANVLTF.